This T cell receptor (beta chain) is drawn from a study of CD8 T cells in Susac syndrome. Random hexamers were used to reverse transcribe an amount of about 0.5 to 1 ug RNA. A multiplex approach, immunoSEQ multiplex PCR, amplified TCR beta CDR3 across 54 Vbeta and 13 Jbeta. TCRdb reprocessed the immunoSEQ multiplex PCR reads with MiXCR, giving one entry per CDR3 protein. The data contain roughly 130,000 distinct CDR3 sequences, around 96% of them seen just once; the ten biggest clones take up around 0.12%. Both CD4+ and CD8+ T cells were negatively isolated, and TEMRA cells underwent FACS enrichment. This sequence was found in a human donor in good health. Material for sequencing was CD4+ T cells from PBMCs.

The DNA of the CDR3 is TGCAGCGTTGACTTGACGGGAGATACGCAGTATTTT. It codes for CSVDLTGDTQYF. V gene TRBV29-1 combines with J gene TRBJ2-3; D gene unclear. V lost 3 bases to trimming and J lost 5 bases, with 9 bases between them. This CDR3 spans 12 amino acids. The germline V gene encodes CDR1 SQVTM and CDR2 ANQGSEA.